The sequence of this TCR beta chain was determined in a study of T cells in Graves' hyperthyroidism and ophthalmopathy. CDR1 and CDR2 (germline): MDHEN, SYDVKM. The CDR3 runs 16 residues. With 4 bases removed from V and 4 bases from J, the gap between germline ends came to 19 bases. Study conclusions and caveats: Classification by a 13 V-J model distinguished ophthalmopathy from stable hyperthyroidism.

Patients with uncontrolled infections, other autoimmune diseases, pregnancy or lactation were excluded. Ten or more counts support this clonotype. Its antigen is undetermined. TCR beta CDR3 regions were amplified from RNA transcripts. Using the HTBI primer set, a first-round RT-PCR was run on the TCR CDR3. One entry per CDR3 protein results from TCRdb running MiXCR on the multiplex PCR reads. The sample includes hundreds of thousands of distinct CDR3 sequences, about a sixth of them seen just once. This sequence joins TRBV28 and TRBJ1-2; possible D gene TRBD1, 5 bases. The clonotype comes from a woman aged 30 to 39 with Graves' hyperthyroidism. Source material: blood. DNA of the CDR3: TGTGCCAGCAGTTACAAACCCCGACAGAGTCTCTATGGCTACACCTTC. As protein: CASSYKPRQSLYGYTF.